This TCR beta chain was identified in a study of blood T cell repertoires in COVID-19. Study-wide context: From T cells, B-cell-depleted T cells, or PBMCs came the material, which was cDNA or gDNA.

Germline CDR1 is LNHNV and CDR2 is YYDKDF (reference sequence). The CDR3 is 15 residues long. Trimming stripped 0 bases from V and 1 base from J, with 9 bases between. Measured with immunoSEQ multiplex PCR; TCRdb has only the in-frame clones, and not every one. The repertoire consists of approximately 300,000 clones, with 88% occurring once and the leading ten covering approximately 10%. What was sequenced was peripheral blood. The receptor's source is a woman in her twenties or thirties with COVID-19, enrolled during active disease. This chain connects TRBV15 to TRBJ1-1, with D perhaps TRBD1 (5 bases). CDR3 sequence reads: CATSRDRGWNTEAFF. Here the CDR3 DNA reads TGTGCCACCAGCAGAGATCGGGGGTGGAACACTGAAGCTTTCTTT.